This is a list of T cell receptor beta chains from one sample in a study of T cell responses to AZD1222 COVID-19 vaccine. TCRdb's copy holds only in-frame clones and misses some; the assay was immunoSEQ multiplex PCR. Of about 120,000 clones listed, approximately 94% are singletons. Material: peripheral blood, obtained 28 days after the second AZD1222 dose. The receptors shown here come from an adult who received the AZD1222 COVID-19 vaccine. The CDR3 runs from the conserved cysteine through the conserved F or W. The order of the fields is V gene, J gene, D gene, clone size, CDR3 protein, CDR3 DNA. The D gene is left open where the match is weak. Clone size is given for some rows only: seen once, a few or many times, or a class if the clone is expanded.

V: TRBV6-5; J: TRBJ1-1; D: NA; size: NA; CDR3: CASSYSRGGNTEAFF; DNA: TGTGCCAGCAGTTACTCACGAGGGGGGAACACTGAAGCTTTCTTT
V: TRBV5-1; J: TRBJ2-5; D: TRBD2; size: NA; CDR3: CASSSSGGKETQYF; DNA: TGCGCCAGCAGCTCTAGCGGGGGGAAAGAGACCCAGTACTTC
V: TRBV7-2; J: TRBJ2-7; D: NA; size: NA; CDR3: CASSLEWGSSYEQYF; DNA: TGTGCCAGCAGCTTAGAGTGGGGGAGCTCCTACGAGCAGTACTTC
V: TRBV24-1; J: TRBJ2-2; D: NA; size: NA; CDR3: CATSDLNSPNTGELFF; DNA: TGTGCCACCAGTGATTTAAACTCCCCAAACACCGGGGAGCTGTTTTTT
V: TRBV9; J: TRBJ1-3; D: NA; size: NA; CDR3: CARRLPDSRMGNTIYF; DNA: TGTGCAAGGAGGCTACCGGACAGTCGTATGGGAAACACCATATATTTT
V: TRBV27; J: TRBJ1-2; D: NA; size: NA; CDR3: CASSLSGRGRNYGYTF; DNA: TGTGCCAGCAGTTTATCGGGACGGGGACGGAACTATGGCTACACCTTC
V: TRBV7-9; J: TRBJ2-7; D: NA; size: NA; CDR3: CASSLIGGSYEQYF; DNA: TGTGCCAGCAGCTTAATAGGGGGCTCCTACGAGCAGTACTTC
V: TRBV10-1; J: TRBJ2-4; D: TRBD2; size: NA; CDR3: CASSAGGVAKNIQYF; DNA: TGCGCCAGCAGTGCCGGGGGGGTGGCCAAAAACATTCAGTACTTC
V: TRBV7-2; J: TRBJ1-2; D: NA; size: NA; CDR3: CASINTGGTYGYTF; DNA: TGTGCCAGCATCAACACGGGGGGAACCTATGGCTACACCTTC
V: TRBV19; J: TRBJ1-5; D: NA; size: NA; CDR3: CASSITGRGNQPQHF; DNA: TGTGCCAGTAGTATAACGGGCAGGGGCAATCAGCCCCAGCATTTT
V: TRBV11-1; J: TRBJ2-5; D: NA; size: NA; CDR3: CASSLVQVGETQYF; DNA: TGTGCCAGCAGCCTCGTACAGGTGGGAGAGACCCAGTACTTC
V: TRBV5-1; J: TRBJ2-3; D: TRBD2; size: NA; CDR3: CASSLSGGASSDTQYF; DNA: TGCGCCAGCAGCCTTAGCGGGGGGGCGTCCTCAGATACGCAGTATTTT
V: TRBV30; J: TRBJ2-3; D: TRBD2; size: NA; CDR3: CAWEGLAGLDTQYF; DNA: TGTGCCTGGGAGGGACTAGCGGGTCTAGATACGCAGTATTTT
V: TRBV5-1; J: TRBJ2-7; D: TRBD2; size: NA; CDR3: CASSFRSGRSYEQYF; DNA: TGCGCCAGCAGCTTCCGCAGCGGGAGGTCCTACGAGCAGTACTTC
V: TRBV28; J: TRBJ1-1; D: NA; size: NA; CDR3: CASSRARSTEAFF; DNA: TGTGCCAGCTCCCGGGCGCGATCCACTGAAGCTTTCTTT
V: TRBV19; J: TRBJ1-2; D: NA; size: NA; CDR3: CASSIKVDHGYTF; DNA: TGTGCCAGTAGTATTAAAGTCGACCATGGCTACACCTTC
V: TRBV6-2/TRBV6-3; J: TRBJ2-5; D: NA; size: NA; CDR3: CASSYSQETQYF; DNA: TGTGCCAGCAGTTACAGTCAAGAGACCCAGTACTTC
V: TRBV6-2/TRBV6-3; J: TRBJ1-5; D: NA; size: NA; CDR3: CASSYDNSNQPQHF; DNA: TGTGCCAGCAGCTATGACAATAGCAATCAGCCCCAGCATTTT
V: TRBV10-1; J: TRBJ1-4; D: NA; size: NA; CDR3: CASSEYPKGVFNEKLFF; DNA: TGCGCCAGCAGTGAGTACCCTAAAGGAGTCTTTAATGAAAAACTGTTTTTT
V: TRBV29-1; J: TRBJ2-3; D: NA; size: NA; CDR3: CSGLGGSTDMQYF; DNA: TGCAGCGGCTTAGGGGGTAGCACAGATATGCAGTATTTT
V: TRBV19; J: TRBJ1-5; D: NA; size: NA; CDR3: CASSIVWGQPQHF; DNA: TGTGCCAGTAGTATTGTTTGGGGTCAGCCCCAGCATTTT
V: TRBV7-8; J: TRBJ2-5; D: NA; size: NA; CDR3: CASSFGREETQYF; DNA: TGTGCCAGCAGCTTTGGCAGGGAAGAGACCCAGTACTTC
V: TRBV6-6; J: TRBJ2-7; D: NA; size: few; CDR3: CASTLRGAAREEQYF; DNA: TGTGCCAGCACCCTACGGGGGGCGGCCCGCGAGGAGCAGTACTTC
V: TRBV28; J: TRBJ2-3; D: TRBD2; size: NA; CDR3: CASLGGGGTDTQYF; DNA: TGTGCCAGCCTCGGCGGGGGGGGCACAGATACGCAGTATTTT
V: TRBV29-1; J: TRBJ1-2; D: NA; size: once; CDR3: CSVELTANYGYTF; DNA: TGCAGCGTTGAACTGACAGCCAACTATGGCTACACCTTC
V: TRBV7-9; J: TRBJ1-3; D: NA; size: NA; CDR3: CASSATESSGNTIYF; DNA: TGTGCCAGCAGCGCCACAGAGAGCTCTGGAAACACCATATATTTT
V: TRBV29-1; J: TRBJ1-1; D: NA; size: NA; CDR3: CSVGRNTEAFF; DNA: TGCAGCGTTGGGAGAAACACTGAAGCTTTCTTT
V: TRBV7-2; J: TRBJ1-6; D: TRBD1; size: once; CDR3: CAIRTGDYNSPLHF; DNA: TGTGCGATCAGGACAGGGGACTATAATTCACCCCTCCACTTT
V: TRBV4-3; J: TRBJ2-5; D: TRBD2; size: NA; CDR3: CASSPLRGVQETQYF; DNA: TGCGCCAGCAGCCCCCTGCGGGGGGTGCAAGAGACCCAGTACTTC
V: TRBV18; J: TRBJ2-4; D: TRBD2; size: NA; CDR3: CASSPRPSGGSKEAKNIQYF; DNA: TGTGCCAGCTCACCACGACCTAGCGGGGGCTCCAAAGAAGCCAAAAACATTCAGTACTTC
V: TRBV11-3; J: TRBJ1-6; D: TRBD1; size: NA; CDR3: CASSQGGDSPLHF; DNA: TGTGCCAGCAGCCAGGGGGGGGATTCACCCCTCCACTTT
V: TRBV27; J: TRBJ1-2; D: TRBD1; size: NA; CDR3: CASSHRGLNYGYTF; DNA: TGTGCCAGCAGTCACAGGGGGTTAAACTATGGCTACACCTTC
V: TRBV6-2/TRBV6-3; J: TRBJ1-2; D: NA; size: NA; CDR3: CASSYHLAPGGYGYTF; DNA: TGTGCCAGCAGTTACCATCTTGCGCCGGGAGGCTATGGCTACACCTTC
V: TRBV11-2; J: TRBJ1-5; D: NA; size: NA; CDR3: CASSFGTLAGQPQHF; DNA: TGTGCCAGCAGCTTCGGGACTCTGGCTGGTCAGCCCCAGCATTTT
V: TRBV12-5; J: TRBJ1-1; D: NA; size: NA; CDR3: CASGVEVAEAFF; DNA: TGTGCTAGTGGAGTTGAGGTCGCTGAAGCTTTCTTT
V: TRBV5-4; J: TRBJ1-2; D: NA; size: NA; CDR3: CASSLPENYGYTF; DNA: TGTGCCAGCAGCTTGCCAGAGAACTATGGCTACACCTTC